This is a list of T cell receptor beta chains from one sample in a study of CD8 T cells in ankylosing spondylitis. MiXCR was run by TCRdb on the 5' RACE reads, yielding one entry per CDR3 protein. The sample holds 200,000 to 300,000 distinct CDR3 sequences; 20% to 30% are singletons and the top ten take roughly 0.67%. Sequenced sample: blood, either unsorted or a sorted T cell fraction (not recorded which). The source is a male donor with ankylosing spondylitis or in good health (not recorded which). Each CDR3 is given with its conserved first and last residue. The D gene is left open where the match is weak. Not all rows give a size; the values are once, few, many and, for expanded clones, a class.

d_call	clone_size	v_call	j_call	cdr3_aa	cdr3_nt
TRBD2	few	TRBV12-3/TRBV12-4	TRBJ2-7	CASSSRGGLNEQYF	TGTGCCAGCAGTTCGCGGGGGGGCCTAAACGAGCAGTACTTC
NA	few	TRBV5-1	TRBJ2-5	CASSTGASRYQETQYF	TGCGCCAGCAGCACGGGGGCCAGCCGGTACCAAGAGACCCAGTACTTC
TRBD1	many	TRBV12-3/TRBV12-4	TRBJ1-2	CASTWDRGRDGYTF	TGTGCCAGCACCTGGGACAGGGGGCGAGATGGCTACACCTTC
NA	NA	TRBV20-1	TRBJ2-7	CSARDSGYEQYF	TGCAGTGCTAGAGATAGCGGATACGAGCAGTACTTC
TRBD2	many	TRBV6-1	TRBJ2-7	CASRVAGGATYEQYF	TGTGCCAGCAGAGTAGCGGGGGGGGCAACCTACGAGCAGTACTTC
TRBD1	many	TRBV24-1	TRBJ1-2	CATSDQDRFYGYTF	TGTGCCACCAGTGATCAGGACAGGTTCTATGGCTACACCTTC
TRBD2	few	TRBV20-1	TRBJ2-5	CSARARRGNSETQYF	TGCAGTGCTAGAGCTCGGCGGGGGAATTCAGAGACCCAGTACTTC
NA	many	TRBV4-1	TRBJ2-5	CASSQTTEETQYF	TGCGCCAGCAGCCAGACGACAGAAGAGACCCAGTACTTC
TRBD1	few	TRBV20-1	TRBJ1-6	CSARAGQGVNSPLHF	TGCAGTGCAAGAGCAGGACAGGGGGTAAATTCACCCCTCCACTTT
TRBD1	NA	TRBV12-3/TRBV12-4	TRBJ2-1	CASMSGPGTGGYNEQFF	TGTGCCAGCATGAGTGGTCCCGGGACAGGGGGCTACAATGAGCAGTTCTTC
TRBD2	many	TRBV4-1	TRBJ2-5	CASSLSLAYVQETQYF	TGCGCCAGCAGCCTGTCACTAGCGTACGTACAAGAGACCCAGTACTTC
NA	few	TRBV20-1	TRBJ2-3	CSADPDVSDTQYF	TGCAGTGCCGACCCGGACGTATCAGATACGCAGTATTTT
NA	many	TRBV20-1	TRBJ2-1	CSAEQGKNEQFF	TGCAGTGCAGAGCAGGGGAAAAATGAGCAGTTCTTC
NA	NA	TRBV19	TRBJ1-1	CASNMGGHTEAFF	TGTGCCAGTAATATGGGAGGGCACACTGAAGCTTTCTTT
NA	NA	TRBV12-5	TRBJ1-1	CASGETQEAGAFF	TGTGCTAGTGGCGAAACCCAGGAGGCTGGAGCTTTCTTT
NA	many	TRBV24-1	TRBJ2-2	CATRETGPSNTGELFF	TGTGCCACCAGGGAGACAGGACCATCGAACACCGGGGAGCTGTTTTTT
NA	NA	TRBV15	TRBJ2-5	CATSSRLKGQGSQYF	TGTGCCACCAGCAGCCGGCTGAAGGGGCAAGGGAGCCAGTACTTC
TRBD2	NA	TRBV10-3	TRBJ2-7	CAIRGGGGRNYEQYF	TGTGCCATCAGAGGAGGCGGGGGGAGAAACTACGAGCAGTACTTC
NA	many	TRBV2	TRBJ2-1	CASSYNQAYNEQFF	TGTGCCAGCAGTTACAACCAGGCCTACAATGAGCAGTTCTTC
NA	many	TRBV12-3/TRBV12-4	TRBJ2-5	CASRRTTTETQYF	TGTGCCAGCAGACGTACAACCACGGAGACCCAGTACTTC
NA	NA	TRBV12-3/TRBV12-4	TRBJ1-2	CASSFDRPGDSTF	TGTGCCAGCAGTTTCGATAGGCCAGGGGATAGCACCTTC
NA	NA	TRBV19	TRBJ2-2	CASSIGRQLDTGELFF	TGTGCCAGTAGTATAGGTCGGCAACTGGACACCGGGGAGCTGTTTTTT
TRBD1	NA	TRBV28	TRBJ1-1	CASSDRDRAFF	TGTGCCAGCAGTGACCGGGACAGAGCTTTCTTT
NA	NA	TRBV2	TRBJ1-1	CASSEKVKMNTEAFF	TGTGCCAGCAGTGAGAAGGTGAAGATGAACACTGAAGCTTTCTTT
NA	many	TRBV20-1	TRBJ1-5	CSARERSGSLLPQHF	TGCAGTGCTAGAGAGCGAAGCGGGTCCCTGTTGCCCCAGCATTTT
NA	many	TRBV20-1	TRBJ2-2	CSAREGGGGTGELFF	TGCAGTGCTAGAGAGGGAGGGGGGGGCACCGGGGAGCTGTTTTTT
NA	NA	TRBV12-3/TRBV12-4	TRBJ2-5	CASGSGAMETQYF	TGTGCCAGCGGGTCGGGGGCAATGGAGACCCAGTACTTC
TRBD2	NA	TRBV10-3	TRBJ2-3	CAISGTSGKSDTQYF	TGTGCCATCAGTGGGACTAGCGGAAAATCAGATACGCAGTATTTT
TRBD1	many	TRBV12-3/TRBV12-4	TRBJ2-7	CASSGGNRGWEQYF	TGTGCCAGCAGTGGTGGGAACAGGGGTTGGGAGCAGTACTTC
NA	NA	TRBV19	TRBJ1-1	CASSIYARGESTEAFF	TGTGCCAGTAGTATTTATGCGCGGGGGGAAAGCACTGAAGCTTTCTTT
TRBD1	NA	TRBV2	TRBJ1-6	CASGTAYNSPLHF	TGTGCCAGCGGGACAGCCTATAATTCACCCCTCCACTTT
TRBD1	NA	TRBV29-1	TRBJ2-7	CSVAQGEVYEQYF	TGCAGCGTCGCGCAGGGGGAAGTTTACGAGCAGTACTTC
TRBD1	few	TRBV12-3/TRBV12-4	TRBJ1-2	CASFIWGTGAGGYTF	TGTGCCAGCTTCATATGGGGGACAGGGGCTGGAGGCTACACCTTC
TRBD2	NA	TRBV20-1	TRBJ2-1	CCARDRNRDYSYNEQFF	TGCTGTGCTAGAGACCGGAACCGGGACTATTCCTACAATGAGCAGTTCTTC
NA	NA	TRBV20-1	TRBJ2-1	CSARARGQATRVTF	TGCAGTGCTAGGGCTCGGGGCCAAGCGACACGGGTCACTTTC
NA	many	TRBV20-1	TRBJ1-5	CSAQEGGWNQPQHF	TGCAGTGCTCAAGAGGGGGGTTGGAATCAGCCCCAGCATTTT
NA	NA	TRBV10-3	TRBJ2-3	CAISGTDSTDTQYF	TGTGCCATCAGTGGGACTGACAGCACAGATACGCAGTATTTT
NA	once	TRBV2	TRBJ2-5	CASSEDGQFQETQYF	TGTGCCAGCAGTGAAGATGGACAGTTCCAAGAGACCCAGTACTTC
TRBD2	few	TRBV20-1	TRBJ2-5	CSARPGTSYGETQYF	TGCAGTGCTAGACCAGGGACTAGCTATGGAGAGACCCAGTACTTC
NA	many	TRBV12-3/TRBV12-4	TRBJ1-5	CASGAESSNQPQHF	TGTGCCAGCGGGGCCGAGTCTAGCAATCAGCCCCAGCATTTT
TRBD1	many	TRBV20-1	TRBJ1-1	CSASDDRATEAFF	TGCAGTGCTTCCGATGACAGGGCTACTGAAGCTTTCTTT
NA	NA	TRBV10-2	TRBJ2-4	CASTSGVAKNIQYF	TGCGCCAGCACGTCAGGGGTTGCCAAAAACATTCAGTACTTC
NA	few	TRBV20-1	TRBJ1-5	CSARSPLSRDSQHF	TGCAGTGCTAGATCCCCTCTTTCCAGGGATTCCCAGCATTTT
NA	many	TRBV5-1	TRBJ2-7	CASSPMLGDEQYF	TGCGCCAGCAGCCCCATGCTGGGGGACGAGCAGTACTTC
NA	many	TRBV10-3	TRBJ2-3	CAISAQRGSTDTQYF	TGTGCCATCAGTGCCCAAAGGGGAAGCACAGATACGCAGTATTTT
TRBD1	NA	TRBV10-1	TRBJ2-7	CASSIGQVSNEQYF	TGCGCCAGCAGTATCGGACAGGTTTCTAACGAGCAGTACTTC
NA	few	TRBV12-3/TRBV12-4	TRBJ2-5	CASSRGPSGRETQYF	TGTGCCAGCAGCCGGGGGCCCTCCGGGAGGGAGACCCAGTACTTC
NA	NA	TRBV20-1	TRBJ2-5	CSAKGEWGRGETQYF	TGCAGTGCTAAAGGGGAGTGGGGCCGGGGAGAGACCCAGTACTTC
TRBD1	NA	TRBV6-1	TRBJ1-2	CASRRGARGPNGYTF	TGTGCCAGCAGGAGGGGGGCGAGGGGGCCTAATGGCTACACCTTC
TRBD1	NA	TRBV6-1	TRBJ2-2	CASSPQGHGELFF	TGTGCCAGCAGTCCACAGGGGCACGGGGAGCTGTTTTTT